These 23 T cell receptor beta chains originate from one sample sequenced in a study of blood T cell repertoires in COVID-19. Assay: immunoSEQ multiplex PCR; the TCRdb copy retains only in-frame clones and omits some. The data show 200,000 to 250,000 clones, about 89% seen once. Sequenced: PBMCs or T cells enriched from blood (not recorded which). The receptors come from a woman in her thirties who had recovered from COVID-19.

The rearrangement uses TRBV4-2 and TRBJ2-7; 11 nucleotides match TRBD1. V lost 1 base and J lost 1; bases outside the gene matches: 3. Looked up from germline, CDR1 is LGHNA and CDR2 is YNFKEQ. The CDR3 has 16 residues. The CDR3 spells CASSQVGTGGSYEQYF. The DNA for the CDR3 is TGTGCCAGCAGCCAAGTTGGGACAGGGGGGTCCTACGAGCAGTACTTC.

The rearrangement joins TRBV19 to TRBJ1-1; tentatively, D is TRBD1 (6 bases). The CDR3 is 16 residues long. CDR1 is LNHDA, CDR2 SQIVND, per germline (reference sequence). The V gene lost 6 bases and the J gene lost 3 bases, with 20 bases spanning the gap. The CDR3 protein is CASSSNKQGTDTEAFF. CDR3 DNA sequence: TGTGCCAGTAGCTCTAACAAACAGGGAACCGACACTGAAGCTTTCTTT. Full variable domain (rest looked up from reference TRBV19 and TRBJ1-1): DGGITQSPKYLFRKEGQNVTLSCEQNLNHDAMYWYRQDPGQGLRLIYYSQIVNDFQKGDIAEGYSVSREKKESFPLTVTSAQKNPTAFYLCASSSNKQGTDTEAFFGQGTRLTVV.

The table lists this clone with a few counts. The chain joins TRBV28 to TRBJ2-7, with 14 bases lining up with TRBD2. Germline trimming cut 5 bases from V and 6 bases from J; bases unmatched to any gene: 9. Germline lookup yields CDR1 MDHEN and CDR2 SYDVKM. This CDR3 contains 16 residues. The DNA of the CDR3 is TGTGCCAGCAGTCGGGGACTAGCGGGAGAAGGAAGCGAGCAGTACTTC. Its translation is CASSRGLAGEGSEQYF.

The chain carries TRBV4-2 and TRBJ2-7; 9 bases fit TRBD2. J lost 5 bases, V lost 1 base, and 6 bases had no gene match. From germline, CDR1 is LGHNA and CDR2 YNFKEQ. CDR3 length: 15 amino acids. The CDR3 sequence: CASSQVTAGGDEQYF. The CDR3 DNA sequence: TGTGCCAGCAGCCAAGTCACTGCGGGAGGGGACGAGCAGTACTTC.

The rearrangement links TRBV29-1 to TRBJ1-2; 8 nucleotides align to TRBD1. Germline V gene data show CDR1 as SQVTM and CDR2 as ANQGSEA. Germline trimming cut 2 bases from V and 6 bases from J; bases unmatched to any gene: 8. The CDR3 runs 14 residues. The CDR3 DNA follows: TGCAGCGTTGAACAGGGGGCCGTAGGAAATGGCTACACCTTC. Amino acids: CSVEQGAVGNGYTF.

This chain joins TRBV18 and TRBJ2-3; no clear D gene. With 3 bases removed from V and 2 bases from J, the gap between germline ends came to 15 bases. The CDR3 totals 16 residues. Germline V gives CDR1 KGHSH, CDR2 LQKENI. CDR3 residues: CASSPELMAATDTQYF. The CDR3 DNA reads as TGTGCCAGCTCACCGGAGTTGATGGCAGCCACAGATACGCAGTATTTT. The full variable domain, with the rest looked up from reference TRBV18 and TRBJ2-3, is NAGVMQNPRHLVRRRGQEARLRCSPMKGHSHVYWYRQLPEEGLKFMVYLQKENIIDESGMPKERFSAEFPKEGPSILRIQQVVRGDSAAYFCASSPELMAATDTQYFGPGTRLTVL.

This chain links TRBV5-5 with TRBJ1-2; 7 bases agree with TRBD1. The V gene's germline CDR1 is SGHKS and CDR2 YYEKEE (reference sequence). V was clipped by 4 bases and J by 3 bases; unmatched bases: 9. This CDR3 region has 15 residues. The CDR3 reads CASSPRTGLHYGYTF. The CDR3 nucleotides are TGTGCCAGCAGCCCCCGGACAGGACTCCACTATGGCTACACCTTC.

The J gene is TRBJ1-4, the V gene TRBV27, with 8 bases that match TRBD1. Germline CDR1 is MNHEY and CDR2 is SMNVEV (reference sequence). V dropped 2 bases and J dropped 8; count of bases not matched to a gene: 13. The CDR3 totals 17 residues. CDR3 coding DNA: TGTGCCAGCAGTTTAAATCAGGCCAACAGGGGGTGGGAAAAACTGTTTTTT. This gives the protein CASSLNQANRGWEKLFF.

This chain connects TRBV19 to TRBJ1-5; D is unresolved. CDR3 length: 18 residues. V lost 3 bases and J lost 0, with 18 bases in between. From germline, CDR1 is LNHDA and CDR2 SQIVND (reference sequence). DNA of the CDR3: TGTGCCAGTAGTATTATGAGGGCAGACCTTTATAGCAATCAGCCCCAGCATTTT. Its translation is CASSIMRADLYSNQPQHF.

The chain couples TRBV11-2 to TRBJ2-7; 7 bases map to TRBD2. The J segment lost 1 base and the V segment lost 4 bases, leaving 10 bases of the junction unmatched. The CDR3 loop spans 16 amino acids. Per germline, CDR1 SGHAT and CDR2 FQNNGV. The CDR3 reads CASSSAQERGSYEQYF. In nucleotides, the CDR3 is TGTGCCAGCAGCTCCGCCCAAGAGCGGGGATCCTACGAGCAGTACTTC.

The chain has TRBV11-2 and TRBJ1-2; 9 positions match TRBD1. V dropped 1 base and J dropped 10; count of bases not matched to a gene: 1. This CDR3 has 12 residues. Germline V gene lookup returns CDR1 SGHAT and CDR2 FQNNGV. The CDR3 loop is CASSLGDRDYTF. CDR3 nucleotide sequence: TGTGCCAGCAGCTTAGGGGACAGGGACTACACCTTC.

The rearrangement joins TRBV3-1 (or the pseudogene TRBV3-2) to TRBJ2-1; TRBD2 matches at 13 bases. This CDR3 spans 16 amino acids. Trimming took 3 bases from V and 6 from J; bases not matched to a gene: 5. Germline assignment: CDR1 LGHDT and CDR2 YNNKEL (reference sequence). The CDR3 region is CASSHRTSGRLNEQFF. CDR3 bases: TGTGCCAGCAGCCATCGGACTAGCGGGAGACTCAATGAGCAGTTCTTC.

The CDR3: CATLAPNTEAFF. The CDR3 region has the DNA TGTGCCACCCTGGCCCCGAACACTGAAGCTTTCTTT. The gene calls are TRBV2 and TRBJ1-1; no reliable D call. Between the trimmed V and J ends, which lost 10 bases and 1 base, there was a span of 10 bases. This CDR3 comprises 12 residues. The germline V gene encodes CDR1 SNHLY and CDR2 FYNNEI.

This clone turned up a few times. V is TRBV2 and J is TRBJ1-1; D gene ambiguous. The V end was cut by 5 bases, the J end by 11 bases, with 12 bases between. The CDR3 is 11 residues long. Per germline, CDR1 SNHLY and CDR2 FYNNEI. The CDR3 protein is CASSQSVGAFF. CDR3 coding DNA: TGTGCCAGCAGTCAGTCGGTCGGGGCTTTCTTT. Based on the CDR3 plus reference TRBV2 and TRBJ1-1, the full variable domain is EPEVTQTPSHQVTQMGQEVILRCVPISNHLYFYWYRQILGQKVEFLVSFYNNEISEKSEIFDDQFSVERPDGSNFTLKIRSTKLEDSAMYFCASSQSVGAFFGQGTRLTVV.

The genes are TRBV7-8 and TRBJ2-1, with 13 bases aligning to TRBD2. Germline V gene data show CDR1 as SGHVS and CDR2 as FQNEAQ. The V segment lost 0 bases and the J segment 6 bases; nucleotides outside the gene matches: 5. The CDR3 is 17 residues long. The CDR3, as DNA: TGTGCCAGCAGCTTAGCGGTACTAGCGGGAGGGGTCAATGAGCAGTTCTTC. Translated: CASSLAVLAGGVNEQFF.

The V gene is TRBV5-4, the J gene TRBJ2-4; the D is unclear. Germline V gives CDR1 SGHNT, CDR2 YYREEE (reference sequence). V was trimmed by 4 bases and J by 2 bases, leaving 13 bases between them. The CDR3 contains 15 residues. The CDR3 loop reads CASSPDGLSKNIQYF. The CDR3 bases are TGTGCCAGCAGCCCTGACGGGTTATCCAAAAACATTCAGTACTTC.

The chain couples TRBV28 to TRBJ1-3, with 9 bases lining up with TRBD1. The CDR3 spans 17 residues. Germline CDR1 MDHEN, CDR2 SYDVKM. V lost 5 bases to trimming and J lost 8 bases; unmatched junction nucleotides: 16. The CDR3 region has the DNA TGTGCCAGCAGTCCGCCGACAGGGACAGGGCTTCTATACACCATATATTTT. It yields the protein CASSPPTGTGLLYTIYF.

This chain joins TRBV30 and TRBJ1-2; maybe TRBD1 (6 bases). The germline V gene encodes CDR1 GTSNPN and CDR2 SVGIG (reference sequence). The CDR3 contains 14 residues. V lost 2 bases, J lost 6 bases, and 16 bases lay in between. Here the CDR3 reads CAWSLTVPGDGYTF. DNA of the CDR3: TGTGCCTGGAGTTTGACAGTTCCAGGGGATGGCTACACCTTC.

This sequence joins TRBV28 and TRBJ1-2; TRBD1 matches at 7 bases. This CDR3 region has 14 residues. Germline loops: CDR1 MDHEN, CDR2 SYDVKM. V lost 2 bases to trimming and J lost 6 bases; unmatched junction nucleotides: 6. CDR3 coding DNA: TGTGCCAGCAGTTTAGGCAGGGGGTACGATGGCTACACCTTC. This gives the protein CASSLGRGYDGYTF.

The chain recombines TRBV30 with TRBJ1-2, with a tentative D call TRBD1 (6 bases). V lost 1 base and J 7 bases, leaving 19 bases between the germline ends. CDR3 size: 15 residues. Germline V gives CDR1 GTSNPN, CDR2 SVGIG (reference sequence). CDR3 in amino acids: CAWSDTWGRAGGYTF. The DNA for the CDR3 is TGTGCCTGGAGTGATACGTGGGGGCGAGCTGGTGGCTACACCTTC.

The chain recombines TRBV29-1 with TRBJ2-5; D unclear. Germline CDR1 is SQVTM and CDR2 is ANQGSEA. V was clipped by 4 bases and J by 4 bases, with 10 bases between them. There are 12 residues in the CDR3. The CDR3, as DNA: TGCAGCGTTGGCGACCGGGTAGAGACCCAGTACTTC. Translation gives CSVGDRVETQYF.

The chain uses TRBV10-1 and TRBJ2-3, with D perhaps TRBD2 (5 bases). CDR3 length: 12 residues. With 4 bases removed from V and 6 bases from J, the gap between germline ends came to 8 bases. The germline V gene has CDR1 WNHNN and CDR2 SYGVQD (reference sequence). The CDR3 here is CASSGGSDTQYF. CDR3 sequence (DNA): TGCGCCAGCAGTGGAGGGTCCGATACGCAGTATTTT.

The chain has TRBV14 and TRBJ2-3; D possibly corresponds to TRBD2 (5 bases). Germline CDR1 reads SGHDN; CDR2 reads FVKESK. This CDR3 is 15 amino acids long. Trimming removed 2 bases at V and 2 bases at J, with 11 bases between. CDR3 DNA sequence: TGTGCCAGCAGCCAACCTAGCCCTTCCACAGATACGCAGTATTTT. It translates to CASSQPSPSTDTQYF.